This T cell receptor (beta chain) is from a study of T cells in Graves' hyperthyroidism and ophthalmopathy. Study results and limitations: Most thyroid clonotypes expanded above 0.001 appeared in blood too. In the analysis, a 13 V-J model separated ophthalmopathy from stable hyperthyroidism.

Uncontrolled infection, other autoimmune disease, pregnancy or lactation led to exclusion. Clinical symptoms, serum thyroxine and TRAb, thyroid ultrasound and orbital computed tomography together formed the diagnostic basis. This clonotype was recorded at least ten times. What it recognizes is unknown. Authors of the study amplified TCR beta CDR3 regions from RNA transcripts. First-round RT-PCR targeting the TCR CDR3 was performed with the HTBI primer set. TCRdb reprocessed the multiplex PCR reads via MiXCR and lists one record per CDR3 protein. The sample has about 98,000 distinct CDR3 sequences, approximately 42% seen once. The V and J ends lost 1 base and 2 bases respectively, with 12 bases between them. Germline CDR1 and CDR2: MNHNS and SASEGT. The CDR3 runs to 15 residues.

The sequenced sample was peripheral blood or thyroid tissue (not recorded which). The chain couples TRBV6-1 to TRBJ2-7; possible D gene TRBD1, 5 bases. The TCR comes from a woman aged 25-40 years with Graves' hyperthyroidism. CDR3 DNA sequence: TGTGCCAGCAGTGAAGGACAGATGTGGACCTACGAGCAGTACTTC. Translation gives CASSEGQMWTYEQYF.